Presented here are 10 T cell receptor beta chains from one specimen sequenced in a study of CD8 T cells in Susac syndrome. RNA was extracted with the RNeasy kit, and a quantity of 0.5 to 1 ug was reverse transcribed using random hexamers. TCRdb reprocessed the immunoSEQ multiplex PCR reads via MiXCR and lists one record per CDR3 protein. The profile shows about 200,000 distinct CDR3 sequences, 90% to 95% of them singletons. Sequencing input: CD4+ T cells from PBMCs. The receptors were gathered from a human donor with multiple sclerosis.

The V gene is TRBV11-2, the J gene TRBJ2-1; 11 bases match TRBD1. The junction had 16 bases not matched to a gene; V was cut back by 5 bases and J by 7 bases. This CDR3 is built from 18 residues. Germline V gene sequence: CDR1 SGHAT, CDR2 FQNNGV. The CDR3 sequence is CASSRTLGTGGLWNEQFF. The DNA of the CDR3 is TGTGCCAGCAGCCGAACGCTAGGGACAGGGGGATTATGGAATGAGCAGTTCTTC.

The V gene is TRBV11-2, the J gene TRBJ2-5, with 9 bases fitting TRBD2. Trimming cost V 4 bases and J 5 bases; bases outside gene matches: 5. This CDR3 has 14 residues. Germline V gene sequence: CDR1 SGHAT, CDR2 FQNNGV. The CDR3 region has the DNA TGTGCCAGCAGCTCCGCGGGAGGGTCGGAGACCCAGTACTTC. This gives the protein CASSSAGGSETQYF.

The V and J genes are TRBV3-1 and TRBJ1-1; TRBD1 agrees at 7 bases. CDR1 is LGHDT, CDR2 YNNKEL, per germline (reference sequence). V shed 1 base, J shed 7 bases, and the junction held 0 bases outside the gene matches. This CDR3 comprises 12 residues. CDR3 sequence: CASSQGDSEAFF. CDR3 DNA: TGTGCCAGCAGCCAAGGGGACAGTGAAGCTTTCTTT.

The chain recombines TRBV29-1 with TRBJ2-3; D unresolved. The CDR3 has 11 residues. In germline, CDR1 is SQVTM, CDR2 ANQGSEA. Trimming removed 4 bases from V and 4 bases from J, with 6 bases in between. The CDR3 spells CSVGWADTQYF. DNA for the CDR3: TGCAGCGTTGGGTGGGCAGATACGCAGTATTTT.

The V and J genes are TRBV6-5 and TRBJ2-3; D gene ambiguous. Germline assignment: CDR1 MNHEY and CDR2 SVGAGI. The V gene lost 2 bases and the J gene lost 3 bases, with 12 bases spanning the gap. The CDR3 runs 15 residues. CDR3: CASSYRTTRTDTQYF. As DNA, the CDR3 is TGTGCCAGCAGTTACCGGACGACCCGAACAGATACGCAGTATTTT.

The chain uses TRBV25-1 and TRBJ1-2, with a tentative D call TRBD1 (5 bases). V shed 5 bases and J shed 5 bases, with 12 bases lying between them. Germline assignment: CDR1 MGHDK and CDR2 SYGVNS. The CDR3 extends over 13 amino acids. CDR3 amino acids: CASSIREGYGYTF. CDR3 DNA sequence: TGTGCCAGCAGTATTCGAGAGGGGTATGGCTACACCTTC.

The chain uses TRBV30 and TRBJ2-6; the D gene is possibly TRBD2 (5 bases). V shed 7 bases and J shed 12 bases, with 16 bases lying between them. CDR1 and CDR2 from the germline V gene are GTSNPN and SVGIG (reference sequence). The CDR3 runs 12 residues. The CDR3 region has the DNA TGTGCCTTCGGGGAGTCCGCCGGCGTCCTGACTTTC. It is translated as CAFGESAGVLTF. Complete variable domain (other parts from reference TRBV30 and TRBJ2-6): SQTIHQWPATLVQPVGSPLSLECTVEGTSNPNLYWYRQAAGRGLQLLFYSVGIGQISSEVPQNLSASRPQDRQFILSSKKLLLSDSGFYLCAFGESAGVLTFGAGSRLTVL.

The rearrangement links TRBV5-1 to TRBJ2-3; 8 nucleotides line up with TRBD1. The V segment lost 4 bases and the J segment 5 bases; nucleotides outside the gene matches: 9. Germline values: CDR1 SGHRS, CDR2 YFSETQ. CDR3 length: 15 amino acids. Written as DNA, the CDR3 is TGCGCCAGCAGCCTAGACAGGGGCTCGATAGATACGCAGTATTTT. Protein product: CASSLDRGSIDTQYF.

This clonotype showed up just a few times. This chain uses TRBV29-1 with TRBJ2-3, with D perhaps TRBD2 (6 bases). The length of the CDR3 is 11 residues. The V and J ends lost 2 bases and 8 bases respectively, with 8 bases between them. Looked up from germline, CDR1 is SQVTM and CDR2 is ANQGSEA. The CDR3 DNA reads TGCAGCGTTGAACGGGAGACTACGCAGTATTTT. Residues: CSVERETTQYF.

The chain joins TRBV7-9 to TRBJ2-7; perhaps TRBD2 as D (6 bases). The V and J ends lost 5 bases and 0 bases respectively, with 11 bases between them. Germline CDR1 reads SEHNR; CDR2 reads FQNEAQ (reference sequence). The CDR3 extends over 14 amino acids. The CDR3 nucleotides are TGTGCCAGCAGCAGGGACTTTCGCTCCTACGAGCAGTACTTC. Its protein product is CASSRDFRSYEQYF. Combining the CDR3 with reference TRBV7-9 and TRBJ2-7 gives the whole variable domain DTGVSQNPRHKITKRGQNVTFRCDPISEHNRLYWYRQTLGQGPEFLTYFQNEAQLEKSRLLSDRFSAERPKGSFSTLEIQRTEQGDSAMYLCASSRDFRSYEQYFGPGTRLTVT.